This is a list of T cell receptor beta chains from one sample in a study of T cells in Graves' hyperthyroidism and ophthalmopathy. One entry per CDR3 protein results from TCRdb running MiXCR on the multiplex PCR reads. The data show approximately 600,000 distinct CDR3 sequences, with 11% to 15% seen just once and roughly 6.2% held by the top ten. Sample: blood. These receptors originate from a woman in her 30s with Graves' hyperthyroidism that later progressed to Graves' ophthalmopathy. Each CDR3 is given with its conserved first and last residue. D genes are given only for firm matches. Only part of the rows carry a size: once, few, many, or a class if the clone is expanded.

v_call: TRBV12-3/TRBV12-4; clone_size: many; d_call: .; cdr3_aa: CASSLADFSHYGYTF
v_call: TRBV20-1; clone_size: many; d_call: .; cdr3_aa: CSVPLGDRNEQFF
v_call: TRBV7-9; clone_size: many; d_call: .; cdr3_aa: CASSLKGFSYRGTEAFF
v_call: TRBV5-6; clone_size: few; d_call: TRBD2; cdr3_aa: CASSVGLLNNEQFF
v_call: TRBV7-9; clone_size: .; d_call: TRBD2; cdr3_aa: CASSFQTSSFEQFF
v_call: TRBV19; clone_size: .; d_call: TRBD1; cdr3_aa: CASAHGTDDSTDTQYF
v_call: TRBV7-2; clone_size: many; d_call: TRBD1; cdr3_aa: CASSTLDRAETQYF
v_call: TRBV20-1; clone_size: few; d_call: .; cdr3_aa: CSAPNPPEGAGELFF
v_call: TRBV6-2/TRBV6-3; clone_size: few; d_call: TRBD2; cdr3_aa: CASSPLAGGAWEQYF
v_call: TRBV27; clone_size: .; d_call: TRBD2; cdr3_aa: CASSPLAAGETQYF
v_call: TRBV10-3; clone_size: many; d_call: TRBD2; cdr3_aa: CATRAGGNEQFF
v_call: TRBV6-1; clone_size: many; d_call: .; cdr3_aa: CASSPGALPIGTEAFF
v_call: TRBV20-1; clone_size: few; d_call: TRBD2; cdr3_aa: CSAKKTGLAGVLHQFF
v_call: TRBV2; clone_size: many; d_call: .; cdr3_aa: CASSEENLGDYGYTF
v_call: TRBV7-3; clone_size: many; d_call: .; cdr3_aa: CASSTDKNTEAFF
v_call: TRBV19; clone_size: .; d_call: .; cdr3_aa: CASSIVGYPVPNEQFF
v_call: TRBV28; clone_size: many; d_call: .; cdr3_aa: CASIRESSYEQYF
v_call: TRBV6-1; clone_size: few; d_call: .; cdr3_aa: CASSVTGGPYSGANVLTF
v_call: TRBV7-7; clone_size: many; d_call: .; cdr3_aa: CAIPSSKTQYF